Below, 20 T cell receptor beta chains from the same sample are listed, as sequenced in a study of OX40 agonist ivuxolimab in advanced cancers. TCRdb's copy holds only in-frame clones and misses some; the assay was immunoSEQ multiplex PCR. Among around 30,000 clones, about nine tenths were seen once, and the ten largest hold roughly 24%. This specimen was CD4+ or CD8+ T cells sorted from blood, taken in a trial of the OX40 agonist ivuxolimab. All receptors derive from an adult with an advanced solid tumor such as melanoma, head and neck, liver or kidney cancer.

This clone occurred a few times. The V call is TRBV7-7, the J call TRBJ2-1; tentative D call: TRBD2 (6 bases). V shed 7 bases and J shed 6 bases, with 13 bases lying between them. The CDR3 contains 13 residues. The germline CDR1 and CDR2 sequences are SSHAT and FNYEAQ (reference sequence). The CDR3 DNA is TGTGCCAGCACAAGGGTCGGGGGCAATGAGCAGTTCTTC. This sequence encodes CASTRVGGNEQFF.

The rearrangement joins TRBV10-3 to TRBJ2-2, with unresolved D. Trimming took 0 bases from V and 7 from J, leaving 12 bases between them. Germline values: CDR1 ENHRY, CDR2 SYGVKD. CDR3 length: 15 amino acids. CDR3 loop: CAISESDSPGGELFF. As DNA, the CDR3 is TGTGCCATCAGTGAGTCGGATAGCCCCGGCGGGGAGCTGTTTTTT.

The rearrangement joins TRBV29-1 to TRBJ2-5; D might be TRBD2 (6 bases). The J call may be wrong; the DNA end is better matched by TRBJ2-7. Per the germline V gene, CDR1 is SQVTM and CDR2 is ANQGSEA. This CDR3 is 10 amino acids long. CDR3 DNA: TGCAGCGTTGAGGGGGGCGAGCAGTACTTC. It specifies CSVEGGEQYF.

This chain links TRBV7-9 with TRBJ1-2, with D uncertain. Germline V gives CDR1 SEHNR, CDR2 FQNEAQ (reference sequence). CDR3 length: 11 amino acids. V was pared by 8 bases and J by 8 bases, with 12 bases between. CDR3 DNA: TGTGCCAGCGGCCAGGCCAACGGCTACACCTTC. It encodes CASGQANGYTF.

The chain carries TRBV5-4 and TRBJ2-7, with 12 bases that match TRBD1. Germline V CDR1 and CDR2: SGHNT, YYREEE (reference sequence). The J segment lost 2 bases and the V segment lost 4 bases, leaving 13 bases of the junction unmatched. The CDR3 consists of 18 residues. The chain's CDR3 is CASSQGFDRDRGPYEQYF. The CDR3 DNA follows: TGTGCCAGCAGCCAAGGGTTTGACCGGGACAGGGGGCCCTACGAGCAGTACTTC.

This clone was detected only once. The chain uses TRBV13 and TRBJ2-7; TRBD2 agrees at 11 bases. V lost 3 bases and J lost 3; bases outside the gene matches: 7. This CDR3 region has 16 residues. Per the germline V gene, CDR1 is PRHDT and CDR2 is FYEKMQ (reference sequence). The CDR3 protein is CASSFGTSGAGYEQYF. CDR3 in DNA: TGTGCCAGCAGCTTTGGGACTAGCGGTGCGGGCTACGAGCAGTACTTC.

The chain uses TRBV29-1 and TRBJ2-7; 12 bases are shared with TRBD2. CDR1 SQVTM and CDR2 ANQGSEA come from the germline V gene. V trimming: 7 bases; J trimming: 2 bases; junction bases outside the gene matches: 3. The CDR3 length is 13 residues. CDR3 residues: CSGRLAGAYEQYF. CDR3 in DNA: TGCAGCGGCCGACTAGCGGGAGCCTACGAGCAGTACTTC.

This clone occurred once. The J gene is TRBJ2-7, the V gene TRBV11-3; possible D gene TRBD1, 6 bases. CDR1 and CDR2 from the germline V gene are SGHNT and YENEEA. The CDR3 covers 15 residues. V gave up 5 bases and J gave up 2 bases, with 16 bases separating them. For the CDR3, the DNA is TGTGCCAGCAGCATCCCCCAGGGGTTTCCCTACGAGCAGTACTTC. Its translation is CASSIPQGFPYEQYF.

V and J are TRBV6-7 and TRBJ1-2; D gene unclear. TRBV6-7 is sorted into the ORF group, with uncertain function. The CDR3 contains 14 residues. V was shortened by 7 bases and J by 3 bases, with 15 bases between the two germline ends. The CDR3 spells CASIGPLSDYGYTF. Here the CDR3 DNA reads TGTGCCAGCATTGGGCCTCTATCGGACTATGGCTACACCTTC.

There are a few counts of this clone. The V gene is TRBV9, the J gene TRBJ2-1; weak D call: TRBD2 (6 bases). This CDR3 has 20 amino acids. Per germline, CDR1 SGDLS and CDR2 YYNGEE. Trimming took 0 bases from V and 0 from J, leaving 22 bases between them. The CDR3 DNA reads TGTGCCAGCAGCGTAGGGGGTAGCGGTGCCCATCGAAGCTCCTACAATGAGCAGTTCTTC. This codes for CASSVGGSGAHRSSYNEQFF.

V gene TRBV4-1 combines with J gene TRBJ1-5; possibly TRBD1 for D (5 bases). Germline loops: CDR1 MGHRA, CDR2 YSYEKL. The CDR3 has 16 residues. The V end was cut by 0 bases, the J end by 4 bases, with 13 bases between. CDR3 in amino acids: CASSQDQGNRNQPQHF. The CDR3, as DNA: TGCGCCAGCAGCCAAGATCAGGGAAATCGAAATCAGCCCCAGCATTTT.

The chain recombines TRBV19 with TRBJ2-1, with D tentatively TRBD2 (5 bases). The CDR3 runs 14 residues. Germline loops: CDR1 LNHDA, CDR2 SQIVND (reference sequence). Between the trimmed V and J ends, which lost 5 bases and 0 bases, there was a span of 8 bases. The chain's CDR3 is CASSVGSSYNEQFF. In DNA, the CDR3 is TGTGCCAGTAGTGTGGGGAGCTCCTACAATGAGCAGTTCTTC.

The chain is built from TRBV13 and TRBJ2-5, with TRBD1 matching 8 bases. V trimming: 5 bases; J trimming: 7 bases; junction bases outside the gene matches: 6. Germline V gene lookup returns CDR1 PRHDT and CDR2 FYEKMQ (reference sequence). CDR3 size: 13 residues. CDR3 in amino acids: CASSRGQGRTQYF. CDR3 sequence (DNA): TGTGCCAGCAGCCGCGGACAGGGTAGGACCCAGTACTTC.

The chain joins TRBV30 to TRBJ2-3; 7 nucleotides line up with TRBD2. This CDR3 region has 12 residues. V gave up 4 bases and J gave up 4 bases; unmatched junction bases: 2. Germline assignment: CDR1 GTSNPN and CDR2 SVGIG (reference sequence). The CDR3 protein is CAWTGGSDTQYF. CDR3 nucleotides: TGTGCCTGGACGGGAGGCTCAGATACGCAGTATTTT.

The chain is built from TRBV27 and TRBJ2-2, with D hard to call. The CDR3 covers 14 residues. Trimming shortened V by 4 bases and J by 5 bases, and 11 bases separated the two germline ends. The V gene's germline CDR1 is MNHEY and CDR2 SMNVEV (reference sequence). The chain's CDR3 is CASSSGPTTGELFF. The CDR3 DNA reads TGTGCCAGCAGTTCCGGGCCTACTACCGGGGAGCTGTTTTTT.

The DNA for the CDR3 is TGCAGCGTTTCATTAGCGGGACTACAAGAGACCCAGTACTTC. It yields the protein CSVSLAGLQETQYF. This chain uses TRBV29-1 with TRBJ2-5; 8 bases map to TRBD2. Germline lookup yields CDR1 SQVTM and CDR2 ANQGSEA. Unmatched junction bases numbered 7, after V lost 5 bases and J lost 2 bases. CDR3 length equals 14 residues.

The genes are TRBV19 and TRBJ2-6; D gene uncertain. CDR1 is LNHDA and CDR2 is SQIVND in the germline V gene (reference sequence). The CDR3 consists of 15 residues. V was shortened by 1 base and J by 0 bases, with 4 bases between the two germline ends. The CDR3 protein is CASSIASSGANVLTF. DNA of the CDR3: TGTGCCAGTAGTATAGCCAGCTCTGGGGCCAACGTCCTGACTTTC.

J is TRBJ2-3 and V is TRBV11-3; no definite D call. The germline CDR1 and CDR2 sequences are SGHNT and YENEEA. The CDR3 extends over 17 amino acids. The V end was cut by 5 bases, the J end by 6 bases, with 24 bases between. CDR3 in DNA: TGTGCCAGCAGCAGTGCACCTCGGATCTCGGGCCTTGATACGCAGTATTTT. It specifies CASSSAPRISGLDTQYF.

This chain links TRBV9 with TRBJ2-7, with unresolved D. Germline V gene sequence: CDR1 SGDLS, CDR2 YYNGEE. V dropped 0 bases and J dropped 3 bases, with 7 bases sitting between them. The CDR3 totals 13 residues. The CDR3 region has the DNA TGTGCCAGCAGCGTAGTACCAGACTACGAGCAGTACTTC. Its protein product is CASSVVPDYEQYF. The full variable domain, completed using reference TRBV9 and TRBJ2-7, is DSGVTQTPKHLITATGQRVTLRCSPRSGDLSVYWYQQSLDQGLQFLIQYYNGEERAKGNILERFSAQQFPDLHSELNLSSLELGDSALYFCASSVVPDYEQYFGPGTRLTVT.

V gene TRBV9 combines with J gene TRBJ2-1, with 7 bases that match TRBD2. This CDR3 spans 14 amino acids. V shed 0 bases, J shed 8 bases, and the junction held 5 bases outside the gene matches. Germline CDR1 SGDLS, CDR2 YYNGEE. CDR3 residues: CASSVGASGHEQFF. For the CDR3, the DNA is TGTGCCAGCAGCGTAGGGGCTAGCGGCCATGAGCAGTTCTTC.